Listed here are 21 T cell receptor beta chains from one sample, sequenced in a study of T cell clonality in common variable immunodeficiency. Measured with immunoSEQ multiplex PCR; TCRdb has only the in-frame clones, and not every one. The sample is made up of about 81,000 clones, none counted only once. Sequenced sample: peripheral blood mononuclear cells. The source is a person between 18 and 75 years old in good health.

This clone occurred many times. The CDR3 loop reads CASSLASRGTGANVLTF. The part of the CDR3 DNA that was read is TGTGCCAGCAGCTTAGCATCGAGGGGGACTGGGGCCAACGTC. The chain employs TRBV7-6 and TRBJ2-6, with D possibly being TRBD1 (6 bases). The DNA ends 3 residues before the CDR3 does, and the rest of the CDR3 is filled in from the germline J gene. The CDR3 loop spans 17 amino acids. V dropped 0 bases and J dropped 2 bases, with 11 bases sitting between them. Per germline, CDR1 SGHVS and CDR2 FNYEAQ. The entire variable domain, with the rest obtained from reference TRBV7-6 and TRBJ2-6, is as follows: GAGVSQSPRYKVTKRGQDVALRCDPISGHVSLYWYRQALGQGPEFLTYFNYEAQQDKSGLPNDRFSAERPEGSISTLTIQRTEQRDSAMYRCASSLASRGTGANVLTFGAGSRLTVL.

This clone was seen ten or more times. The read is 3 residues too short to cover the CDR3 end, so that end is filled in from the germline J gene. This chain joins TRBV5-4 and TRBJ2-4; possibly TRBD2 for D (6 bases). The CDR3 is 16 residues long. Germline loops: CDR1 SGHNT, CDR2 YYREEE (reference sequence). V was shortened by 0 bases and J by 6 bases, with 16 bases between the two germline ends. The CDR3 reads CASSLALGGERNIQYF. The DNA read from the CDR3 is TGTGCCAGCAGCTTGGCCTTAGGCGGGGAGCGAAACATT.

This clone was seen at least ten times. With the read ending 3 residues before the CDR3 end, the germline J gene is used to fill in that end. V and J are TRBV7-2 and TRBJ2-7; TRBD1 matches at 8 bases. The germline gives CDR1 SGHTA, CDR2 FQGNSA. Trimming at V came to 5 bases and at J to 0 bases, leaving 6 bases not matched to a gene. This CDR3 region has 15 residues. Here the CDR3 reads CASSAGQGSSYEQYF. The part of the CDR3 DNA that was read is TGTGCCAGCAGCGCCGGACAGGGATCCTCCTACGAG.

This clone was seen many times. The CDR3 is CASSLGPSQGALFQNEQFF. The CDR3 DNA, read in part, is TGTGCCAGCAGTTTAGGCCCATCACAGGGGGCGCTTTTTCAAAATGAG. This chain joins TRBV12-3 or TRBV12-4 and TRBJ2-1; 9 positions match TRBD1. The read falls 3 residues short of the CDR3 end, and the missing part is taken from the germline J gene. The CDR3 runs 19 residues. The V segment lost 1 base and the J segment 7 bases; nucleotides outside the gene matches: 17.

This clone was detected ten times or more. The read terminates 3 residues ahead of where the CDR3 ends, so the germline J gene completes it. The J gene is TRBJ1-5, the V gene TRBV19; D call uncertain. V lost 7 bases and J lost 3, with 10 bases in between. CDR3 length equals 13 residues. Looked up from germline, CDR1 is LNHDA and CDR2 is SQIVND (reference sequence). The part of the CDR3 DNA that was read is TGTGCCAGTAAGGGCGAGAACAATCAGCCC. Translating gives CASKGENNQP. The whole CDR3 region reads CASKGENNQPQHF.

Comment on this clone: The CDR3 goes on 3 residues after the read ends, and that part is filled in from the germline J gene. The chain joins TRBV2 to TRBJ1-5; 8 nucleotides agree with TRBD1. After removal of 8 bases from V and 3 bases from J, the junction contained 6 bases not matched to a gene. Germline V lookup: CDR1 SNHLY, CDR2 FYNNEI. The CDR3 totals 14 residues. CDR3: CASSDRDYNQPQHF. The part of the CDR3 DNA that was read is TGTGCCAGCTCGGACAGGGATTACAATCAGCCC.

In its sample, this clone was seen many times. The CDR3 extends 3 residues past the end of the read, so its final part is completed from the germline J gene. The chain carries TRBV7-9 and TRBJ2-1; 7 bases match TRBD2. The CDR3 is made up of 15 amino acids. The V gene's germline CDR1 is SEHNR and CDR2 FQNEAQ (reference sequence). J lost 6 bases, V lost 0 bases, and 5 bases had no gene match. The DNA read from the CDR3 is TGTGCCAGCAGCTTAGCTGGCGGGAGTTTCAATGAG. Encoded protein: CASSLAGGSFNE. The whole CDR3 reads CASSLAGGSFNEQFF.

The table lists this clone with many counts. Coverage ceases 3 residues before the CDR3 finishes, and the germline J gene fills in the end. V is TRBV10-2 and J is TRBJ1-2; D is perhaps TRBD1 (5 bases). CDR1 and CDR2 from the germline V gene are WSHSY and SAAADI. This CDR3 is 13 amino acids long. The V end lost 1 base, the J end lost 7 bases, and 10 bases lay between the germline ends. The CDR3 protein is CASSELAGSGYTF. Partial CDR3 DNA: TGCGCCAGCAGTGAGTTGGCAGGGAGTGGC.

This clone was found many times. The sequence runs out 3 residues before the end of the CDR3; the remainder is reconstructed from the germline J gene. The rearrangement uses TRBV18 and TRBJ1-5; 8 bases line up with TRBD1. Germline V gene sequence: CDR1 KGHSH, CDR2 LQKENI. This CDR3 spans 16 amino acids. Unmatched junction bases numbered 8, after V lost 1 base and J lost 6 bases. The CDR3 reads CASSPRAGGGGQPQHF. The part of the CDR3 DNA that was read is TGTGCCAGCTCACCACGGGCAGGGGGCGGAGGTCAGCCC.

A note on this clone: A read error may produce the germline difference seen at one junction end. The read finishes 3 residues shy of the CDR3 end, and the germline J gene is used to complete it. The V call is TRBV2, the J call TRBJ2-7; TRBD1 matches at 7 bases. Germline-derived CDR1 and CDR2 are SNHLY and FYNNEI. The CDR3 totals 15 residues. This chain's CDR3 is CASRDRVGVSYEQYF. The CDR3 bases that were read are TGTGCCAGCCGTGACAGGGTTGGCGTCTCCTACGAG.

This clone has at least ten counts. At one of its ends the junction is not consistent with the germline gene, which may arise from a read error. From the germline J gene comes the end of the CDR3, since the read stops 3 residues before it. The gene calls are TRBV4-2 and TRBJ1-5; TRBD1 matches at 7 bases. This CDR3 has 14 amino acids. Germline V gives CDR1 LGHNA, CDR2 YNFKEQ. This CDR3 reads CASSQDRDNQPQHF. The sequenced CDR3 bases are TGCGCCAGCAGCCAAGACAGGGACAATCAGCCC.

This clone was counted at least ten times. Read coverage stops 3 residues before the CDR3 terminus; the germline J gene supplies the remainder. The chain has TRBV20-1 and TRBJ2-7; 12 nucleotides agree with TRBD2. V was clipped by 6 bases and J by 2 bases; unmatched bases: 5. The CDR3 length is 14 residues. The germline CDR1 and CDR2 sequences are DFQATT and SNEGSKA (reference sequence). The CDR3 bases that were read are TGCAGTGCAATACTAGCGGGAGGTACCTACGAG. Translating it yields CSAILAGGTYE. The entire CDR3 sequence reads CSAILAGGTYEQYF.

This clone has ten or more counts. The sequenced fragment ends 3 residues before the CDR3 boundary, so the rest is inferred from the germline J gene. This rearrangement joins TRBV19 to TRBJ2-2; TRBD1 matches 9 bases. The CDR3 has 14 residues. Germline V gene lookup returns CDR1 LNHDA and CDR2 SQIVND (reference sequence). The V segment lost 8 bases and the J segment 6 bases; nucleotides outside the gene matches: 7. The DNA read from the CDR3 is TGTGCCAGTGTCCGGACAGGGGCCGCCGGGGAG. It translates to CASVRTGAAGE. The whole CDR3 region reads CASVRTGAAGELFF.

Many counts were recorded for this clone. Read sequence stops 3 residues before the CDR3 end, and the germline J gene provides the missing end. The chain uses TRBV9 and TRBJ2-3; weak D call: TRBD1 (6 bases). The V and J ends lost 4 bases and 1 base respectively, with 10 bases between them. The germline gives CDR1 SGDLS, CDR2 YYNGEE. The CDR3 is 14 amino acids. The CDR3 DNA, read in part, is TGTGCCAGCAGCCTGAGACAGGGCACAGATACG. Protein product: CASSLRQGTDT. The complete CDR3 reads CASSLRQGTDTQYF.

This clone was found many times. The DNA ends 3 residues before the CDR3 does, and the rest of the CDR3 is filled in from the germline J gene. The V gene is TRBV18, the J gene TRBJ2-1, with 12 nucleotides matching TRBD2. The CDR3 has 17 residues. Trimming cost V 8 bases and J 6 bases; bases outside gene matches: 14. The V gene's germline CDR1 is KGHSH and CDR2 LQKENI. CDR3 region: CASRHPELAGGSNEQFF. The part of the CDR3 DNA that was read is TGTGCCAGCCGTCACCCGGAACTAGCGGGAGGATCCAATGAG.

This clone was detected many times. The read terminates 3 residues ahead of where the CDR3 ends, so the germline J gene completes it. This chain links TRBV9 with TRBJ2-1, with 8 bases that match TRBD2. CDR1 is SGDLS and CDR2 is YYNGEE in the germline V gene. The CDR3 sequence is 16 residues long. V shed 0 bases and J 8 bases; nucleotides not matched to a gene: 10. The sequenced part of the CDR3 DNA is TGTGCCAGCAGCGTAGTATTGGCGGGAGGAAAGGATGAG. Protein sequence: CASSVVLAGGKDE. The entire CDR3 protein is CASSVVLAGGKDEQFF.

This clone was seen at least ten times. The DNA ends 3 residues before the CDR3 does, and the rest of the CDR3 is filled in from the germline J gene. The genes are TRBV20-1 and TRBJ2-3; 9 positions match TRBD2. CDR3 length: 15 amino acids. V was clipped by 0 bases and J by 5 bases; unmatched bases: 6. The germline gives CDR1 DFQATT, CDR2 SNEGSKA (reference sequence). The CDR3 reads CSARDAGGPQDTQYF. CDR3 DNA, as far as it was read: TGCAGTGCTAGAGACGCGGGAGGGCCCCAAGATACG.

This clone was seen ten or more times. The CDR3 DNA, read in part, is TGTGCCAGCAGCTTACAGAATCGCACAGATACG. Translation gives CASSLQNRTDT. The entire CDR3 is CASSLQNRTDTQYF. The rearrangement uses TRBV11-2 and TRBJ2-3; D unresolved. The observed sequence ends 3 residues before the CDR3 terminus, with the missing tail filled in from the germline J gene. CDR1 is SGHAT and CDR2 is FQNNGV in the germline V gene. CDR3 size: 14 residues. V was clipped by 2 bases and J by 1 base, with 7 bases between them.

This clone occurred many times. This CDR3 reads CAWGGNSNQPQHF. The part of the CDR3 DNA that was read is TGTGCCTGGGGGGGGAATAGCAATCAGCCC. The chain links TRBV30 to TRBJ1-5; D possibly corresponds to TRBD1 (5 bases). The CDR3 end falls 3 residues outside the read, so it is completed with the germline J gene. Germline-derived CDR1 and CDR2 are GTSNPN and SVGIG (reference sequence). The V end lost 5 bases, the J end lost 0 bases, and 8 bases lay between the germline ends. CDR3 size: 13 residues.

This clone was detected ten times or more. The CDR3 end lies 3 residues beyond the end of the read and is filled in from the germline J gene. The chain joins TRBV19 to TRBJ2-7, with TRBD1 identical over 7 bases. The V and J ends lost 10 bases and 1 base, in that order; junction bases with no gene match: 7. CDR1 and CDR2 from the germline V gene are LNHDA and SQIVND (reference sequence). There are 13 residues in the CDR3. The covered CDR3 bases are TGTGCCACCGGGACAGCCGGTTCCTACGAG. Protein product: CATGTAGSYE. The CDR3 in full is CATGTAGSYEQYF.

Ten or more counts support this clone. The CDR3 extends 3 residues past the end of the read, so its final part is completed from the germline J gene. The chain uses TRBV7-3 and TRBJ2-5; 7 bases match TRBD1. CDR3 length equals 14 residues. The ends lost 0 bases at V and 5 bases at J; junction bases unmatched: 3. CDR1 is SGHTA and CDR2 is FQGTGA in the germline V gene. Here the CDR3 reads CASSLTRQGETQYF. The DNA read from the CDR3 is TGTGCCAGCAGCTTAACTCGACAGGGCGAGACC.